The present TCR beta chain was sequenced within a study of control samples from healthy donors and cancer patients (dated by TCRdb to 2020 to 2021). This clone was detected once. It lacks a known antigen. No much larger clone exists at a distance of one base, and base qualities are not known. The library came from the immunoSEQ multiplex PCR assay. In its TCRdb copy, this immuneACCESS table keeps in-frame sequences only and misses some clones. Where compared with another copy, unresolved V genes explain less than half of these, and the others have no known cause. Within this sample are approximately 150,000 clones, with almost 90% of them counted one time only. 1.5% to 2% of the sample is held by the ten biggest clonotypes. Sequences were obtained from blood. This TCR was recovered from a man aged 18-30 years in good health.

The CDR3 protein sequence reads: CASSLTEGEQYF. In nucleotides, the sequence is TGTGCCAGCAGCTTGACAGAGGGCGAGCAGTACTTC. This chain is built from TRBV5-4 and TRBJ2-7; possibly the D gene is TRBD2, per 5 matching bases. From a lookup of the germline V gene (reference sequence), CDR1 and CDR2 are SGHNT and YYREEE. The CDR3 measures 12 amino acids from cysteine to phenylalanine. Of all the DNA, just the CDR3 is kept, 36 bases in frame from base 1. V loses 1 base of germline sequence and J loses 6 bases, and the interval between the two ends is 8 bases.